This TCR beta chain stems from a study of OX40 agonist ivuxolimab in advanced cancers. Study background: Dose-escalation subjects each had hepatocellular carcinoma, melanoma, renal cell or head and neck cancer.

A history of autoimmune disease or systemic immunosuppression excluded patients. This CDR3 is 14 amino acids long. Trimming shortened V by 6 bases and J by 5 bases, and 16 bases separated the two germline ends. Germline assignment: CDR1 LNHDA and CDR2 SQIVND (reference sequence). Sequenced by immunoSEQ multiplex PCR; TCRdb stores in-frame clones only, minus some. The table has over 75,000 clones, 80% to 95% seen once. This chain uses TRBV19 with TRBJ1-2; D is ambiguous. The sample here was CD4+ or CD8+ T cells sorted from blood, taken in a trial of the OX40 agonist ivuxolimab. This receptor was obtained from an adult with an advanced solid tumor such as melanoma, head and neck, liver or kidney cancer. CDR3 loop: CASSFLATPYGYTF. For the CDR3, the DNA is TGTGCCAGTAGCTTCCTCGCCACCCCATATGGCTACACCTTC.